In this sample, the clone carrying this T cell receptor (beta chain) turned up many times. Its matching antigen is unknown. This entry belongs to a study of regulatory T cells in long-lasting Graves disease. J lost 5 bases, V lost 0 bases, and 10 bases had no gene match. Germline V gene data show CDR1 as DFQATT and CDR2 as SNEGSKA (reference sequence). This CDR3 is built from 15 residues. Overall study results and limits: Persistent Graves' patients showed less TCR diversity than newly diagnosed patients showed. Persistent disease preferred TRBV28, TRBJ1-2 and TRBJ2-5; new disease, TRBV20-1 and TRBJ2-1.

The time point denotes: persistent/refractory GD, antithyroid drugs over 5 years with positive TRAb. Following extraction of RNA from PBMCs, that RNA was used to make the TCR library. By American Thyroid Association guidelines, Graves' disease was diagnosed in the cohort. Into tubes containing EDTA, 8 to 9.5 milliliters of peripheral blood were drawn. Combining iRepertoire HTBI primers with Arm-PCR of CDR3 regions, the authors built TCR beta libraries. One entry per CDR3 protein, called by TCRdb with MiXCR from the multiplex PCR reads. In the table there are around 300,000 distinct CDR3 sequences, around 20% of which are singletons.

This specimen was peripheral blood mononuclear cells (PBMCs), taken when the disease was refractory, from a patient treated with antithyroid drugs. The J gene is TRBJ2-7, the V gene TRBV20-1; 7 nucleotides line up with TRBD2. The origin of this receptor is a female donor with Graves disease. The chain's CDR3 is CSARDMAGASNEQYF. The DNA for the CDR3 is TGCAGTGCTAGAGATATGGCGGGAGCATCCAACGAGCAGTACTTC.